This T cell receptor (beta chain) is drawn from a study of Ad26.COV2.S vaccination and SARS-CoV-2 variants (dated by TCRdb to the early 2020s). The study in broad terms: Donors in the vaccine arm were drawn from COV1001, a phase I-IIa trial of Ad26.COV2.S in healthy adults that was multicentre, randomized, double-blind and placebo-controlled. Participants in the trial were split at random into five groups of five each, receiving low-dose or high-dose Ad26.COV2.S once or twice, or else placebo on both occasions. The TCR-sequenced set comprised about 32 samples: some 19 Ad26.COV2.S vaccine recipients, 5 placebo recipients and 8 SARS-CoV-2 convalescent individuals. The specificity and breadth of SARS-CoV-2-reactive T cell receptors after Ad26.COV2.S vaccination were assessed by TCRbeta repertoire sequencing. Dosing of Ad26.COV2.S was intramuscular, at either 5x10^10 or 1x10^11 viral particles, delivered as one shot or as two shots spaced 56 days apart. Blinding of investigators to trial group allocation was maintained during experiments and outcome assessment.

Comments on this clone: Its cognate antigen has yet to be identified. No quality values exist for individual bases; no much larger clone is one base distant.

V was cut back by 1 base and J by 3 bases, leaving a gap of 9 bases between them. Sequences MNHEY (CDR1) and SMNVEV (CDR2) are obtained from the germline V gene (reference sequence). Measured from the cysteine to the phenylalanine, the CDR3 is 14 residues long. Solely the CDR3 DNA is kept, with 42 bases framed from the first base. The treatment or condition label, as the study defines it: roughly 18 received Ad26.COV2.S at low or high dose, single or two shots; several received placebo; per-sample allocation not given. For vaccine and placebo recipients, repertoires were sequenced using samples collected on day 63 after the first injection. Cohort 1b enrolled roughly 25 adults aged 18-55 years at a single site in Boston, USA, between 29 July and 7 August 2020. Ad26.COV2.S consisted of a replication-incompetent adenovirus type 26 vector by which a prefusion-stabilized SARS-CoV-2 spike protein from the original Wuhan strain was expressed.

TCRbeta CDR3 regions were sequenced with the immunoSEQ Assay. After extraction, genomic DNA underwent amplification by bias-controlled multiplex PCR, followed by high-throughput sequencing. In the source study's methods: To quantify the absolute abundance of each unique TCRbeta CDR3 region, sequences were collapsed and filtered. T cell fraction was estimated by normalization of TCRbeta template counts to usable DNA, with usable DNA being measured through amplification of reference genes present in all nucleated cells. Repertoire TCRs were annotated as SARS-CoV-2-specific when V gene, CDR3 amino acid sequence and J gene were exactly matched to a known reactive TCR set. The reference SARS-CoV-2 TCR set was derived from MIRA and filtered for enrichment in COVID-19-positive ImmuneCODE repertoires, a step that removed public or cross-reactive TCRs. Drawing on the MIRA antigens, annotated TCRs were analysed further at the level of specific ORF or position within ORF. Breadth was defined as annotated unique rearrangements over total unique productive rearrangements; depth was the summed frequency of those rearrangements. Two-sided Wilcoxon rank-sum tests were applied when comparing TCR breadth between groups. TCRdb carries this immuneACCESS record with in-frame sequences only. Its versions omit some clonotypes, under half of them owing to an unresolved V gene in the studies checked, with the rest unexplained. D and trimming come from the DNA, and the V and J calls and clone size come from that table. Recorded for this sample are about 350,000 clones; about 88% of them occurred a single time. The ten largest account for approximately 5.9% of the sample.

Overall results and qualifications from the work: Vaccine and placebo recipients had comparable non-spike TCR breadth, which fits with the vaccine containing only spike. Higher spike-specific TCR breadth was observed in Ad26.COV2.S recipients than in placebo recipients (P = 0.0014). It was noted by the authors that total T cell responses may have been underestimated by the TCR breadth and depth analyses. Substantial breadth of spike-specific CD8+ and CD4+ T cell responses was reported after vaccination. The study was not powered to compare responses between vaccine doses or regimens.

The sequence came from a person aged 18-65 years who received the Ad26.COV2.S COVID-19 vaccine or a placebo. The specimen was peripheral blood, collected in a trial of Ad26.COV2.S vaccine versus placebo. This sequence uses TRBV27 and TRBJ2-5, and TRBD1 may be the D gene, going by 6 matching bases. The CDR3 amino acid sequence is: CASSLFSGEETQYF. In nucleotides, the sequence is TGTGCCAGCAGTTTATTTTCAGGGGAAGAGACCCAGTACTTC.